This record looks at one T cell receptor beta chain sequence and its context. These data are taken from a study of CD8+ T cells in alopecia areata. In each case, RNA was isolated and then reverse transcribed into cDNA as the sequencing template. Assay: immunoSEQ multiplex PCR; the TCRdb copy retains only in-frame clones and omits some. The sample carries 90,000 to 150,000 clones, about 60% recorded once. V lost 1 base and J lost 8; bases outside the gene matches: 7. Germline V gene lookup returns CDR1 GTSNPN and CDR2 SVGIG (reference sequence). The CDR3 consists of 13 residues. The TCR originated in a human donor in good health. Material: CD4+ T cells sorted from blood. The genes are TRBV30 and TRBJ1-2, with 7 bases that match TRBD1. The CDR3 region is CAWSDRGMEGYTF. The CDR3, as DNA: TGTGCCTGGAGTGACAGGGGAATGGAAGGCTACACCTTC.